In this sample, the clone carrying this T cell receptor beta chain turned up a few times. Profiling relied on immunoSEQ multiplex PCR, and the TCRdb table lists in-frame clones only, not all of them. The sample consists of over 110,000 clones, around 82% of them appearing once. The data belong to a study of blood T cell repertoires in COVID-19. Looking at the study overall: The samples span acute and convalescent COVID-19 from the United States, Italy and Spain.

Residents of about two dozen US areas, aged roughly 18 to 89 years, made up the participants. Categorization into cohorts depended on clinical history that participants reported. With V trimmed by 8 bases and J by 2 bases, 7 bases remained unmatched. The CDR3 loop spans 14 amino acids. CDR1 MDHEN and CDR2 SYDVKM come from the germline V gene. V gene TRBV28 combines with J gene TRBJ2-7, with TRBD1 identical over 9 bases. Source material: PBMCs or T cells enriched from blood (not recorded which). The sequence was obtained from a man aged 50-59 years in a cohort exposed to, infected with or recovered from COVID-19 (not recorded which). This CDR3 is CASRRTGDTYEQYF. The CDR3, as DNA: TGTGCCAGCCGAAGGACAGGGGACACCTACGAGCAGTACTTC.